One T cell receptor (beta chain) is described in this entry. As yet, its antigen is unknown. The sample has other DNA sequences that encode this CDR3 too. This sample was included in a study of cytomegalovirus exposure and HLA in healthy donors. Points from the study as a whole: Equally common other TCR beta chains were less clonally expanded than HLA-associated ones, a later analysis found.

Primers: 60 Vbeta forward and 13 Jbeta reverse. Method: immunoSEQ multiplex PCR; TCRdb's copy keeps in-frame clones and lacks some. The sample shows roughly 220,000 clones, almost 70% of them seen only once. Trimming took 0 bases from V and 2 from J, leaving 9 bases between them. The germline V gene encodes CDR1 SGHRS and CDR2 YFSETQ. The CDR3 sequence is 15 residues long. The receptor's source is a man aged 40-49 years in good health and CMV-seropositive. The sample taken for sequencing was PBMCs. The chain carries TRBV5-1 and TRBJ1-5; D not resolved. The CDR3 is CASSLDSGGNQPQHF. The CDR3 DNA is TGCGCCAGCAGCTTGGACAGCGGAGGCAATCAGCCCCAGCATTTT.